The clone carrying this TCR beta chain was seen many times. The source of the sample is a study of CD8+CD57+ T cells in acquired aplastic anemia. Previously, flow cytometry had revealed CD8+CD57+ cell expansion in the patients chosen for sequencing. Diagnosis of severe acquired aplastic anemia applied to all patients. The CDR3 covers 15 residues. The junction had 5 bases not matched to a gene; V was cut back by 3 bases and J by 6 bases. Germline CDR1 LNHNV, CDR2 YYDKDF (reference sequence). CDR3 and TCR beta VDJ profiling relied on a genomic DNA template. MiXCR, applied by TCRdb to the reads, yields one record per CDR3 protein. The sample shows hundreds of thousands of distinct CDR3 sequences, 25% to 40% of them seen only once.

Sequenced: sorted CD4+, CD8+, or CD8+CD57+ T cells (not recorded which) from PBMCs. V usage is TRBV15 and J usage is TRBJ2-1, with 10 bases identical to TRBD1. This receptor was obtained from a human donor with aplastic anemia. In DNA, the CDR3 is TGTGCCACCAGCAGGGCCGGGACAGGGGTCAATGAGCAGTTCTTC. Protein sequence: CATSRAGTGVNEQFF.